This is a list of T cell receptor beta chains from one sample in a study of immune evolution from preneoplasia to lung adenocarcinoma. Clones were sequenced by immunoSEQ multiplex PCR, and TCRdb holds only the in-frame ones, with some missing. Altogether approximately 5,000 clones are present, 80% to 85% being singletons, with the ten largest covering 10% to 15%. Sequenced material: FFPE normal lung tissue adjacent to the tumor. These receptors were obtained from a person aged 50-69 years with lung adenocarcinoma. Each CDR3 is given with its conserved first and last residue. A D gene is named only where the DNA matches it firmly. Clone size appears in some rows only: once, few, many, or a class for an expanded clone.

cdr3_nt	cdr3_aa	v_call	d_call	clone_size	j_call
TGTGCCAGCAGCTTGTCCGGGGAGCTGTTTTTT	CASSLSGELFF	TRBV11-2	.	.	TRBJ2-2
TGTGCCAGAGCCCGGGCCCCCAACGTCCTGACTTTC	CARARAPNVLTF	TRBV28	.	.	TRBJ2-6
TGCAGCGTGCGGGGCGGGGGAAGCGAGCAGTACTTC	CSVRGGGSEQYF	TRBV29-1	TRBD2	once	TRBJ2-7
TGTGCCAGTAGTACCGATCTGACAGGGGCTGAAGCTTTCTTT	CASSTDLTGAEAFF	TRBV19	TRBD1	.	TRBJ1-1
TGTGCCAGCAGCCCGGGGGGGATCAACGAGCAGTACTTC	CASSPGGINEQYF	TRBV27	TRBD2	.	TRBJ2-7
TGTGCCAGCAGCTTAGCTGAGTTCTACAATGAGCAGTTCTTC	CASSLAEFYNEQFF	TRBV7-2	.	.	TRBJ2-1
TGTGCCGTTTCTTTCAGTGCCGTGGCCGGGGAGCTGTTTTTT	CAVSFSAVAGELFF	TRBV6-1	.	.	TRBJ2-2
TGTGCCAGCAGTTACTCGTTGGCCGGGGAGCTGTTTTTT	CASSYSLAGELFF	TRBV6-5	.	.	TRBJ2-2
TGTGCCACCAGCCCCCCGGGACATAACTCCTACGAGCAGTACTTC	CATSPPGHNSYEQYF	TRBV15	.	.	TRBJ2-7
TGTGCCAGCAGTTTATTGGCAGGGTTATCCTACGAGCAGTACTTC	CASSLLAGLSYEQYF	TRBV28	.	once	TRBJ2-7
TGTGCCAGCTCACCACCGAAGAACTATGGCTACACCTTC	CASSPPKNYGYTF	TRBV18	.	.	TRBJ1-2
TGCGCCAGCAGCCAAGGGACAGGGGCTTACACCGGGGAGCTGTTTTTT	CASSQGTGAYTGELFF	TRBV4-1	TRBD1	.	TRBJ2-2
TGTGCCAGCAAAAGCTCAAGGGTAACTAATGAAAAACTGTTTTTT	CASKSSRVTNEKLFF	TRBV6-5	.	few	TRBJ1-4
TGTGCCAGCAGAATAGACACTGAAGCTTTCTTT	CASRIDTEAFF	TRBV6-6	.	few	TRBJ1-1
TGTGCCAGCAGCCGGGACCTCCCCCACGACGAGCAGTACTTC	CASSRDLPHDEQYF	TRBV5-4	.	.	TRBJ2-7
TGTGCCAGCAGCTTAGGGTTCTATGGCTACACCTTC	CASSLGFYGYTF	TRBV7-9	.	once	TRBJ1-2
TGTGCCAGCAGTGACACAGGATATGGCACTGAAGCTTTCTTT	CASSDTGYGTEAFF	TRBV2	.	few	TRBJ1-1
TGTGCCAGCAGCTCGGGACAGCGGGGGACAGATACGCAGTATTTT	CASSSGQRGTDTQYF	TRBV7-9	.	few	TRBJ2-3
TGTGCCAGCAGTCCGGACGGCTTGAAGACGTACTTC	CASSPDGLKTYF	TRBV27	.	.	TRBJ2-7
TGTGCCAGCAGCCCCATTTTGAGCGGGAGCTCCTACAATGAGCAGTTCTTC	CASSPILSGSSYNEQFF	TRBV7-9	TRBD2	once	TRBJ2-1
TGCGCCAGCAGCCCTACAGGGGATGATGGCTACACCTTC	CASSPTGDDGYTF	TRBV5-1	TRBD1	.	TRBJ1-2
TGTGCCAGCAGCCAAGATAGCGGGAGCTCCTACGAGCAGTACTTC	CASSQDSGSSYEQYF	TRBV4-2	TRBD2	.	TRBJ2-7
TGTGCCAGCAGTGACGGTACCGAAAATTCACCCCTCCACTTT	CASSDGTENSPLHF	TRBV6-4	.	.	TRBJ1-6
TGTGCCACCAGCAGAGCCGGGGAGGGCATCTACGAGCAGTACTTC	CATSRAGEGIYEQYF	TRBV15	TRBD2	few	TRBJ2-7
TGTGCCACCGGCCGGGACAGGTCCTCGGAAAAACTGTTTTTT	CATGRDRSSEKLFF	TRBV15	TRBD1	.	TRBJ1-4
TGTGCCAGCACCTTGCGGAGGGAAAGGACTGAAGCTTTCTTT	CASTLRRERTEAFF	TRBV2	.	few	TRBJ1-1
TGTGCCAGCGGGTCCCGGCTTCTTAGCAATCAGCCCCAGCATTTT	CASGSRLLSNQPQHF	TRBV28	.	.	TRBJ1-5
TGTGCCAGCACCCGGAGCAACACCGGGGAGCTGTTTTTT	CASTRSNTGELFF	TRBV2	.	.	TRBJ2-2
TGTGCCAGCAGGCACGGATACTACGAGCAGTACTTC	CASRHGYYEQYF	TRBV28	.	.	TRBJ2-7
TGTGCCAGCAGTCCCCTCGACTCGGACGGTGAGCAGTTCTTC	CASSPLDSDGEQFF	TRBV28	.	few	TRBJ2-1
TGTGCCAGCAGCTTGGAGGGTCTGAACTCTGGGGCCAACGTCCTGACTTTC	CASSLEGLNSGANVLTF	TRBV5-6	.	.	TRBJ2-6
TGTGCCAGCAGCCACCGCGGACTAGCGGGGGACACCTACGAGCAGTACTTC	CASSHRGLAGDTYEQYF	TRBV7-8	TRBD2	.	TRBJ2-7
TGTGCCTGGAGTGGGGACTCGCGAGAGACCCAGTACTTC	CAWSGDSRETQYF	TRBV30	.	.	TRBJ2-5
TGTGCCAGCAGCCCAACTGGGAGGGTCTCCTACAATGAGCAGTTCTTC	CASSPTGRVSYNEQFF	TRBV5-8	TRBD2	.	TRBJ2-1
TGTGCCAGCAGGACGGGGGGACCCGGGGAGCTGTTTTTT	CASRTGGPGELFF	TRBV28	TRBD2	.	TRBJ2-2
TGCGCCAGCAGCCAAGATTCCGTCACGAGACCAGATACGCAGTATTTT	CASSQDSVTRPDTQYF	TRBV4-1	.	once	TRBJ2-3
TGTGCCAGCAGTTCATGGGCGAGAAGCACAGATACGCAGTATTTT	CASSSWARSTDTQYF	TRBV27	.	once	TRBJ2-3
TGCGCCAGCAGCCCGCAAGGAGAGACCCAGTACTTC	CASSPQGETQYF	TRBV4-1	.	.	TRBJ2-5
TGTGCCAGCAGTCCAGGGACAGGGAAGAATCAGCCCCAGCATTTT	CASSPGTGKNQPQHF	TRBV7-6	TRBD1	.	TRBJ1-5
TGCGCCAGCAGCTTGTGGGACACTCACTATGGCTACACCTTC	CASSLWDTHYGYTF	TRBV5-1	.	.	TRBJ1-2
TGTGCCAGCAGTGTGTCCAGAACTAATGAAAAACTGTTTTTT	CASSVSRTNEKLFF	TRBV2	.	.	TRBJ1-4
TGTGCCAGCAGCAAAAGGGGGGGACTAGCTCTTCAAGAGACCCAGTACTTC	CASSKRGGLALQETQYF	TRBV9	TRBD2	.	TRBJ2-5
TGTGCCAGCAGTGAGGCACTTGAAGCTTTCTTT	CASSEALEAFF	TRBV2	.	large	TRBJ1-1
TGTGCCAGCAGTTTAGTAGAGGGATCCGGAAACACCATATATTTT	CASSLVEGSGNTIYF	TRBV28	.	.	TRBJ1-3
TGTGCCTGGAACCGACAGGGGGCGGGCACTGAAGCTTTCTTT	CAWNRQGAGTEAFF	TRBV30	TRBD1	.	TRBJ1-1
TGTGCCAGCAGTGGGGGCCCCGTGCCCCAGCATTTT	CASSGGPVPQHF	TRBV28	.	.	TRBJ1-5
TGTGCCAGCAGCCCGGGGGCTAGCGGGCCCCAAGAGACCCAGTACTTC	CASSPGASGPQETQYF	TRBV11-2	TRBD2	.	TRBJ2-5
TGCAGTGCGCAGGGGAACACTGAAGCTTTCTTT	CSAQGNTEAFF	TRBV20-1	.	.	TRBJ1-1
TGTGCCAGCAGTGAATACGAGGGACGGGACTATGGCTACACCTTC	CASSEYEGRDYGYTF	TRBV6-1	.	few	TRBJ1-2
TGTGCCATCAGTGAAGGGGGACAGTATAATTCACCCCTCCACTTT	CAISEGGQYNSPLHF	TRBV10-3	TRBD1	.	TRBJ1-6